What follows are 32 T cell receptor beta chains derived from one specimen sequenced in a study of cytotoxic CD8 clonotypes in ibrutinib-treated CLL. Assay used: immunoSEQ multiplex PCR; TCRdb lists only in-frame clones, some missing. The sample has about 180,000 clones, 84% seen once. This material consisted of PBMCs, taken after 24 months of ibrutinib treatment. These TCRs come from a human donor with chronic lymphocytic leukemia.

The chain employs TRBV11-3 and TRBJ2-1; D is possibly TRBD2 (6 bases). Germline V gene data show CDR1 as SGHNT and CDR2 as YENEEA. The V end lost 5 bases, the J end lost 8 bases, and 19 bases lay between the germline ends. The CDR3 spans 15 residues. CDR3 coding DNA: TGTGCCAGCAGCCTGGGCGGGGTGTCCGTTGATGAGCAGTTCTTC. Protein: CASSLGGVSVDEQFF.

This sequence joins TRBV7-2 and TRBJ1-5; TRBD1 matches at 8 bases. The CDR3 covers 18 residues. The V gene end was trimmed by 4 bases and the J gene end by 5 bases; junction bases not matched to a gene: 16. Germline CDR1 reads SGHTA; CDR2 reads FQGNSA. The CDR3 bases are TGTGCCAGCAGCTACGCCCCGGACAGGGTAGAGGGGCATCAGCCCCAGCATTTT. Protein sequence: CASSYAPDRVEGHQPQHF.

The chain carries TRBV19 and TRBJ2-6; 9 nucleotides align to TRBD1. The CDR3 has 17 residues. V was clipped by 5 bases and J by 0 bases; unmatched bases: 5. CDR1 and CDR2 (germline): LNHDA, SQIVND (reference sequence). CDR3 loop: CASSEPGQGSGANVLTF. The DNA for the CDR3 is TGTGCCAGTAGTGAACCGGGACAGGGCTCTGGGGCCAACGTCCTGACTTTC.

The genes are TRBV19 and TRBJ2-1; 7 bases match TRBD2. Germline CDR1 and CDR2: LNHDA and SQIVND (reference sequence). The CDR3 totals 16 residues. V was pared by 5 bases and J by 6 bases, with 13 bases of the junction left unmatched. In DNA, the CDR3 is TGTGCCAGTAGTTGGGCGGGGGTAAAAAAGGGCAATGAGCAGTTCTTC. Amino acids: CASSWAGVKKGNEQFF.

The chain has TRBV2 and TRBJ1-1; unclear D gene. The V end was cut by 6 bases, the J end by 0 bases, with 5 bases between. Germline V lookup: CDR1 SNHLY, CDR2 FYNNEI. This CDR3 has 12 amino acids. The CDR3 spells CASRNMNTEAFF. CDR3 nucleotide sequence: TGTGCCAGCAGAAACATGAACACTGAAGCTTTCTTT.

The chain carries TRBV18 and TRBJ2-1; D is possibly TRBD1 (5 bases). CDR1 KGHSH and CDR2 LQKENI come from the germline V gene. V dropped 2 bases and J dropped 4 bases, with 18 bases sitting between them. CDR3 length equals 17 residues. In nucleotides, the CDR3 is TGTGCCAGCTCACCAAAGGTAGGGGTATATTCGTACAATGAGCAGTTCTTC. Its translation: CASSPKVGVYSYNEQFF.

This clone was found a few times. The genes are TRBV18 and TRBJ1-6, with no clear D. V was cut by 6 bases and J by 18 bases, with 15 bases left in between. Germline values: CDR1 KGHSH, CDR2 LQKENI. This CDR3 comprises 11 residues. The DNA for the CDR3 is TGTGCCAGCTCGCAAGACCTCTTACCCCACTTT. This translates into CASSQDLLPHF.

The chain couples TRBV6-5 to TRBJ2-7; TRBD1 matches 9 bases. J lost 6 bases, V lost 6 bases, and 6 bases had no gene match. From germline, CDR1 is MNHEY and CDR2 SVGAGI. There are 13 residues in the CDR3. Here the CDR3 DNA reads TGTGCCAGCAGACCCACAGGGGGCGGCGAGCAGTACTTC. As protein: CASRPTGGGEQYF.

The chain recombines TRBV19 with TRBJ2-5, with D uncertain. V lost 5 bases and J lost 5, with 15 bases in between. The CDR3 spans 14 residues. The germline gives CDR1 LNHDA, CDR2 SQIVND (reference sequence). DNA for the CDR3: TGTGCCAGTAGTCACGACCGAGTTGGCGAGACCCAGTACTTC. This codes for CASSHDRVGETQYF. Combining the CDR3 with reference TRBV19 and TRBJ2-5 gives the whole variable domain DGGITQSPKYLFRKEGQNVTLSCEQNLNHDAMYWYRQDPGQGLRLIYYSQIVNDFQKGDIAEGYSVSREKKESFPLTVTSAQKNPTAFYLCASSHDRVGETQYFGPGTRLLVL.

Only a few counts were recorded for this clone. DNA of the CDR3: TGTGCCAGCAGCCTAGGGGCAGCTATTCTAGGTGGCTACACCTTC. It specifies CASSLGAAILGGYTF. The chain employs TRBV28 and TRBJ1-2, with D perhaps TRBD1 (5 bases). This CDR3 spans 15 amino acids. With 6 bases removed from V and 7 bases from J, the gap between germline ends came to 21 bases. Germline loops: CDR1 MDHEN, CDR2 SYDVKM.

The J gene is TRBJ2-5, the V gene TRBV11-2; weak D call: TRBD2 (7 bases). This CDR3 is 16 amino acids long. CDR1 is SGHAT, CDR2 FQNNGV, per germline. V dropped 3 bases and J dropped 1 base, with 15 bases sitting between them. The CDR3 DNA reads TGTGCCAGCAGCTTGGTAGGGGGGGCCGTCCAAGAGACCCAGTACTTC. This encodes CASSLVGGAVQETQYF.

The sample holds a few counts of this clone. The chain couples TRBV19 to TRBJ1-2, with TRBD1 as a possible D gene (6 bases). The CDR3 is 14 residues long. CDR1 and CDR2 (germline): LNHDA, SQIVND (reference sequence). V lost 4 bases to trimming and J lost 4 bases, with 13 bases between them. The CDR3 region is CASSRGQNRYGYTF. The CDR3 DNA follows: TGTGCCAGTAGTAGAGGACAGAATCGCTATGGCTACACCTTC.

This chain links TRBV7-3 with TRBJ2-3; 9 nucleotides agree with TRBD2. The CDR3 contains 16 residues. The V and J ends lost 1 base and 5 bases, in that order; junction bases with no gene match: 7. CDR1 and CDR2 from the germline V gene are SGHTA and FQGTGA. CDR3 in amino acids: CASSLMGLAGIDTQYF. The CDR3 DNA reads as TGTGCCAGCAGCTTAATGGGGCTAGCGGGAATAGATACGCAGTATTTT.

This clone has a handful of counts. CDR3 sequence: CASSLVTVGEQYF. The CDR3 DNA reads TGTGCCAGCAGCTTAGTCACGGTCGGGGAGCAGTACTTC. The V and J genes are TRBV7-9 and TRBJ2-7; D gene uncertain. The CDR3 is made up of 13 amino acids. V was clipped by 1 base and J by 7 bases, with 11 bases between them. Germline V gives CDR1 SEHNR, CDR2 FQNEAQ (reference sequence).

V usage is TRBV30 and J usage is TRBJ2-1; 7 nucleotides line up with TRBD1. The length of the CDR3 is 13 residues. The junction had 5 bases not matched to a gene; V was cut back by 0 bases and J by 9 bases. Germline CDR1 reads GTSNPN; CDR2 reads SVGIG (reference sequence). CDR3 in amino acids: CAWSVSGGSEQFF. The CDR3 coding sequence is TGTGCCTGGAGTGTATCAGGGGGAAGTGAGCAGTTCTTC.

The gene calls are TRBV7-2 and TRBJ2-7; D might be TRBD2 (6 bases). The ends were cut back, 4 bases at V and 3 bases at J, with 13 bases in the middle. Germline V gene data show CDR1 as SGHTA and CDR2 as FQGNSA. This CDR3 contains 14 residues. Written as DNA, the CDR3 is TGTGCCAGCAGCTATCCGACTAGTCGCTACGAGCAGTACTTC. It translates to CASSYPTSRYEQYF.

V usage is TRBV11-3 and J usage is TRBJ2-5; maybe TRBD2 (6 bases). CDR3 length equals 13 residues. The V end was cut by 4 bases, the J end by 0 bases, with 6 bases between. CDR1 SGHNT and CDR2 YENEEA come from the germline V gene. CDR3 sequence reads: CASSSGDQETQYF. The CDR3 nucleotides are TGTGCCAGCAGCTCGGGGGACCAAGAGACCCAGTACTTC.

The V gene is TRBV14, the J gene TRBJ2-2; maybe TRBD1 (6 bases). V lost 4 bases and J lost 4, with 13 bases in between. The CDR3 covers 15 residues. CDR1 is SGHDN, CDR2 FVKESK, per germline. CDR3 in amino acids: CASSRSQGSTGELFF. The CDR3 DNA reads TGTGCCAGCAGCCGAAGCCAGGGGAGCACCGGGGAGCTGTTTTTT.

The genes are TRBV19 and TRBJ1-1; D might be TRBD1 (5 bases). The germline CDR1 and CDR2 sequences are LNHDA and SQIVND (reference sequence). CDR3 size: 17 residues. V lost 5 bases, J lost 0 bases, and 19 bases lay in between. The CDR3 sequence is CASSPTLRGTVNTEAFF. The CDR3 DNA reads TGTGCCAGTAGTCCCACCCTCCGGGGGACCGTGAACACTGAAGCTTTCTTT.

This chain joins TRBV11-2 and TRBJ1-1; D unresolved. V lost 1 base and J lost 4, with 16 bases in between. CDR3 length: 16 amino acids. CDR1 is SGHAT, CDR2 FQNNGV, per germline. CDR3 sequence reads: CASSLGSVGVGTEAFF. As DNA, the CDR3 is TGTGCCAGCAGCTTAGGGAGTGTGGGAGTGGGCACTGAAGCTTTCTTT.

The chain uses TRBV6-5 and TRBJ1-2, with 10 positions matching TRBD1. J gave up 2 bases and V 6 bases, and 3 bases lay outside the gene matches. Per the germline V gene, CDR1 is MNHEY and CDR2 is SVGAGI. The CDR3 totals 14 residues. The CDR3 protein is CASRPGQGNYGYTF. CDR3 DNA sequence: TGTGCCAGCAGGCCGGGACAGGGGAACTATGGCTACACCTTC.

This sequence joins TRBV6-5 and TRBJ2-3, with 10 nucleotides matching TRBD2. Germline V gene data show CDR1 as MNHEY and CDR2 as SVGAGI. V shed 6 bases and J 7 bases; nucleotides not matched to a gene: 7. The CDR3 covers 14 residues. The CDR3 bases are TGTGCCAGCAGACTCAGCGGGAGGGCCAATACGCAGTATTTT. This encodes CASRLSGRANTQYF.

The chain is built from TRBV4-1 and TRBJ1-2; possible D gene TRBD1, 5 bases. The CDR3 spans 15 residues. Germline CDR1 reads MGHRA; CDR2 reads YSYEKL. Trimming stripped 3 bases from V and 1 base from J, with 12 bases between. This chain's CDR3 is CASSQEQGYNYGYTF. The CDR3 DNA follows: TGCGCCAGCAGCCAGGAGCAGGGATATAACTATGGCTACACCTTC.

The chain couples TRBV11-3 to TRBJ2-7, with 10 bases that match TRBD1. The CDR3 runs to 15 residues. V shed 5 bases and J 3 bases; nucleotides not matched to a gene: 7. Germline CDR1 SGHNT, CDR2 YENEEA. CDR3 amino acids: CASSARTGGVYEQYF. The CDR3 region has the DNA TGTGCCAGCAGCGCCCGGACAGGGGGAGTCTACGAGCAGTACTTC.

The chain employs TRBV28 and TRBJ1-1; possibly TRBD1 for D (5 bases). Trimming cost V 6 bases and J 5 bases, with 16 bases left between them. Germline assignment: CDR1 MDHEN and CDR2 SYDVKM. This CDR3 region has 14 residues. The CDR3 loop reads CASSQGPRGTEAFF. For the CDR3, the DNA is TGTGCCAGCAGCCAGGGACCACGGGGTACTGAAGCTTTCTTT.

V and J are TRBV11-1 and TRBJ1-3; D possibly corresponds to TRBD1 (6 bases). This CDR3 is built from 15 residues. Germline values: CDR1 SGHAT, CDR2 FQDESV (reference sequence). The V gene lost 5 bases and the J gene lost 3 bases, with 14 bases spanning the gap. CDR3 region: CASSQQGQGGNTIYF. DNA of the CDR3: TGTGCCAGCAGCCAACAGGGTCAGGGTGGAAACACCATATATTTT. Filled out from reference TRBV11-1 and TRBJ1-3, the complete variable domain reads EAEVAQSPRYKITEKSQAVAFWCDPISGHATLYWYRQILGQGPELLVQFQDESVVDDSQLPKDRFSAERLKGVDSTLKIQPAELGDSAMYLCASSQQGQGGNTIYFGEGSWLTVV.

This CDR3 reads CASSPLGFGRNTEAFF. In nucleotides, the CDR3 is TGTGCCAGCAGCCCCCTTGGTTTCGGACGGAACACTGAAGCTTTCTTT. The chain recombines TRBV11-2 with TRBJ1-1, with D unclear. Germline V lookup: CDR1 SGHAT, CDR2 FQNNGV. The V gene lost 5 bases and the J gene lost 1 base, with 17 bases spanning the gap. The CDR3 contains 16 residues.

The table lists this clone with a count of one. In DNA, the CDR3 is TGTGCCAGCAGTTTATGGGCGGTCGATCAGCCCCAGCATTTT. This gives the protein CASSLWAVDQPQHF. V usage is TRBV28 and J usage is TRBJ1-5; D not resolved. The V end lost 0 bases, the J end lost 5 bases, and 8 bases lay between the germline ends. Germline loops: CDR1 MDHEN, CDR2 SYDVKM. The CDR3 is 14 residues long. The complete variable domain, with remaining parts taken from reference TRBV28 and TRBJ1-5, reads DVKVTQSSRYLVKRTGEKVFLECVQDMDHENMFWYRQDPGLGLRLIYFSYDVKMKEKGDIPEGYSVSREKKERFSLILESASTNQTSMYLCASSLWAVDQPQHFGDGTRLSIL.

The rearrangement uses TRBV28 and TRBJ2-7, with D possibly being TRBD1 (6 bases). V was cut by 7 bases and J by 3 bases, with 13 bases left in between. Germline CDR1 and CDR2: MDHEN and SYDVKM. This CDR3 comprises 13 residues. CDR3 in DNA: TGTGCCAGCACCCTACTACAGGGCTACGAGCAGTACTTC. It is translated as CASTLLQGYEQYF. The full variable domain, with the rest looked up from reference TRBV28 and TRBJ2-7, is DVKVTQSSRYLVKRTGEKVFLECVQDMDHENMFWYRQDPGLGLRLIYFSYDVKMKEKGDIPEGYSVSREKKERFSLILESASTNQTSMYLCASTLLQGYEQYFGPGTRLTVT.

The rearrangement joins TRBV18 to TRBJ2-2, with TRBD1 matching over 11 bases. Trimming removed 1 base from V and 5 bases from J; junction bases left unmatched: 3. CDR1 is KGHSH, CDR2 LQKENI, per germline. The CDR3 loop spans 16 amino acids. The CDR3 reads CASSPRTGGSTGELFF. The CDR3 DNA sequence: TGTGCCAGCTCACCACGGACAGGGGGCTCAACCGGGGAGCTGTTTTTT.

The rearrangement links TRBV15 to TRBJ1-3; D remains unclear. V lost 0 bases, J lost 4 bases, and 16 bases lay in between. This CDR3 has 17 amino acids. The V gene's germline CDR1 is LNHNV and CDR2 YYDKDF (reference sequence). The DNA for the CDR3 is TGTGCCACCAGCAGAGATTATCCGGGGTTCGCCGGAAACACCATATATTTT. It translates to CATSRDYPGFAGNTIYF.

This chain links TRBV9 with TRBJ1-4; weak D call: TRBD1 (6 bases). Looked up from germline, CDR1 is SGDLS and CDR2 is YYNGEE. Trimming stripped 0 bases from V and 0 bases from J, with 15 bases between. CDR3 length: 18 residues. The CDR3 DNA is TGTGCCAGCAGCGTAGCTAGGGGGTCCGCGGCAACTAATGAAAAACTGTTTTTT. Its protein is CASSVARGSAATNEKLFF.